These 19 T cell receptor beta chains were sequenced from one sample in a study of T cell repertoires in cytomegalovirus infection (dated by TCRdb to the late 2010s). The instrument given in TCRdb is Illumina HiSeq 1500. TCRdb's own reprocessing of the public reads used fastp at Q25 and MiXCR and kept productive beta chains. Rows matching on CDR3 protein sequence are summarized as one entry with the most common DNA and genes. Present in this sample are 200,000 to 300,000 distinct CDR3 sequences, 12% to 15% of which were seen just once. The ten largest clones represent roughly 9.7% of the sample. The specimen sequenced was PBMCs. The receptors were sampled from a human donor in good health (CMV status not recorded). Some clones in this sample may be carry-over from other donors' samples.

The V call is TRBV5-4, the J call TRBJ1-2; unclear D gene. This CDR3 comprises 14 residues. Germline-derived CDR1 and CDR2 are SGHNT and YYREEE (reference sequence). V lost 3 bases to trimming and J lost 6 bases, with 15 bases between them. Here the CDR3 reads CASSSVAKGNGYTF. CDR3 nucleotide sequence: TGTGCCAGCAGCTCTGTGGCAAAGGGAAATGGCTACACCTTC.

The rearrangement uses TRBV29-1 and TRBJ2-7; 7 positions match TRBD1. Germline V gene lookup returns CDR1 SQVTM and CDR2 ANQGSEA. This CDR3 comprises 16 residues. V gave up 1 base and J gave up 8 bases; unmatched junction bases: 17. CDR3 residues: CSVEVDVTGQSYKQYF. CDR3 DNA: TGCAGCGTTGAAGTGGACGTAACGGGACAGTCGTACAAGCAGTACTTC.

The rearrangement joins TRBV29-1 to TRBJ2-1; unclear D gene. This CDR3 region has 11 residues. In germline, CDR1 is SQVTM, CDR2 ANQGSEA. V was shortened by 0 bases and J by 8 bases, with 5 bases between the two germline ends. The DNA for the CDR3 is TGCAGCGTTGAAGATTTGGATGAGCAGTTCTTC. Translating it yields CSVEDLDEQFF.

This clonotype turned up a few times. This rearrangement joins TRBV2 to TRBJ2-3; D gene uncertain. Looked up from germline, CDR1 is SNHLY and CDR2 is FYNNEI. V was shortened by 6 bases and J by 10 bases, with 11 bases between the two germline ends. This CDR3 contains 11 residues. CDR3 DNA: TGTGCCAGCAGGGTGGGATCAGCGCAGTATTTT. Encoded protein: CASRVGSAQYF.

The table lists this clonotype with many counts. The gene calls are TRBV7-6 and TRBJ2-1; D call uncertain. The CDR3 totals 18 residues. Trimming shortened V by 0 bases and J by 0 bases, and 15 bases separated the two germline ends. Germline assignment: CDR1 SGHVS and CDR2 FNYEAQ. The CDR3 reads CASSLAALPLSSYNEQFF. Written as DNA, the CDR3 is TGTGCCAGCAGCTTAGCAGCCCTTCCTCTAAGCTCCTACAATGAGCAGTTCTTC.

This clonotype came up a few times. This chain uses TRBV19 with TRBJ2-1, with D tentatively TRBD1 or TRBD2 (6 bases each). The V end was cut by 6 bases, the J end by 8 bases, with 23 bases between. Germline V gene sequence: CDR1 LNHDA, CDR2 SQIVND (reference sequence). The CDR3 totals 16 residues. The CDR3 protein is CASSLIGQSTGDEQFF. In DNA, the CDR3 is TGTGCCAGTAGCCTAATCGGACAGTCCACGGGGGATGAGCAGTTCTTC.

The rearrangement joins TRBV28 to TRBJ2-7, with D maybe TRBD2 (5 bases). Per the germline V gene, CDR1 is MDHEN and CDR2 is SYDVKM. The CDR3 is 15 amino acids. Between the trimmed V and J ends, which lost 4 bases and 2 bases, there was a span of 15 bases. The CDR3 region is CASSSPPGITYEQYF. In nucleotides, the CDR3 is TGTGCCAGCAGTTCCCCCCCGGGGATAACCTACGAGCAGTACTTC.

In its sample, this clonotype was seen a few times. This chain joins TRBV11-2 and TRBJ1-1; D remains ambiguous. The CDR3 consists of 12 residues. Germline assignment: CDR1 SGHAT and CDR2 FQNNGV. V gave up 5 bases and J gave up 10 bases, with 14 bases separating them. The CDR3 protein is CASSVLREGAFF. The CDR3, as DNA: TGTGCCAGCAGCGTACTGAGGGAGGGAGCTTTCTTT.

On this clonotype: The junction departs from germline at one end; a sequencing error may be responsible. In DNA form, the CDR3 reads TGTGCCAACAGCACGGGGACTAGTACGTATGAGCAGTTCTTC. This translates into CANSTGTSTYEQFF. The V gene is TRBV7-8, the J gene TRBJ2-1, with 8 bases aligning to TRBD2. The length of the CDR3 is 14 residues. Germline V gene data show CDR1 as SGHVS and CDR2 as FQNEAQ.

This clonotype has ten or more counts. This chain connects TRBV19 to TRBJ2-1; 7 nucleotides match TRBD1. Germline lookup yields CDR1 LNHDA and CDR2 SQIVND (reference sequence). With V trimmed by 5 bases and J by 0 bases, 7 bases remained unmatched. The CDR3 is made up of 16 amino acids. The DNA of the CDR3 is TGTGCCAGTAGTTCCCGACAGGGTGACTCCTACAATGAGCAGTTCTTC. Protein product: CASSSRQGDSYNEQFF.

The chain recombines TRBV11-3 with TRBJ2-5, with D possibly matching TRBD2 (5 bases). Germline values: CDR1 SGHNT, CDR2 YENEEA. This CDR3 is built from 13 residues. The V and J ends lost 5 bases and 5 bases respectively, with 12 bases between them. This CDR3 is CASSAGGWETQYF. The CDR3 DNA reads TGTGCCAGCAGCGCGGGTGGCTGGGAGACCCAGTACTTC.

As concerns this clonotype: It may be a read error: a sequence one base away is much more abundant. The V call is TRBV28, the J call TRBJ1-5, with D tentatively TRBD1 (5 bases). The CDR3 extends over 15 amino acids. V was shortened by 3 bases and J by 4 bases, with 13 bases between the two germline ends. Germline loops: CDR1 MDHEN, CDR2 SYDVKM. In nucleotides, the CDR3 is TGTGCCAGCAGTTTGATTGATCCAGGGAATCAGCCCCAGCATTTT. This encodes CASSLIDPGNQPQHF. The whole variable domain, filled in from reference TRBV28 and TRBJ1-5, reads DVKVTQSSRYLVKRTGEKVFLECVQDMDHENMFWYRQDPGLGLRLIYFSYDVKMKEKGDIPEGYSVSREKKERFSLILESASTNQTSMYLCASSLIDPGNQPQHFGDGTRLSIL.

This clonotype was seen a few times. A read error may be the cause here, since a much bigger clone is one base away. The chain links TRBV28 to TRBJ2-7; 9 bases are a match to TRBD1. The CDR3 has 15 amino acids. Germline lookup yields CDR1 MDHEN and CDR2 SYDVKM. V lost 6 bases to trimming and J lost 0 bases; unmatched junction nucleotides: 6. The CDR3 is CASSRTGVSSYEQYF. The CDR3 nucleotides read TGTGCCAGCAGCCGGACAGGGGTGAGCTCCTACGAGCAGTACTTC.

This rearrangement joins TRBV4-1 to TRBJ2-1; TRBD2 agrees at 9 bases. Germline CDR1 and CDR2: MGHRA and YSYEKL. The CDR3 runs 14 residues. Losses at the gene ends were 7 bases for V and 5 bases for J; bases not matched to a gene: 6. CDR3 sequence: CASTTSGLNNEQFF. Here the CDR3 DNA reads TGCGCCAGCACGACTAGCGGACTTAACAATGAGCAGTTCTTC.

This clonotype occurred a few times. The chain joins TRBV6-2 or TRBV6-3 to TRBJ2-1; D not certain. Germline V gene data show CDR1 as MNHEY and CDR2 as SVGEGT. V gave up 10 bases and J gave up 5 bases, with 24 bases separating them. There are 16 residues in the CDR3. CDR3 nucleotide sequence: TGTGCCACCAGGAAATCTGTAATGAAGGTGGACAATGAGCAGTTCTTC. Its translation: CATRKSVMKVDNEQFF.

The rearrangement links TRBV6-1 to TRBJ2-3; tentative D call: TRBD1 (5 bases). Germline values: CDR1 MNHNS, CDR2 SASEGT. V dropped 6 bases and J dropped 1 base, with 11 bases sitting between them. This CDR3 is 14 amino acids long. Here the CDR3 reads CASSRGQRTDTQYF. The CDR3 nucleotides read TGTGCCAGCAGCCGTGGACAACGCACAGATACGCAGTATTTT.

This clonotype was seen more than once but under ten times. The V call is TRBV28, the J call TRBJ1-2; weak D call: TRBD1 (5 bases). Trimming shortened V by 4 bases and J by 8 bases, and 14 bases separated the two germline ends. CDR3 length equals 13 residues. From germline, CDR1 is MDHEN and CDR2 SYDVKM. This CDR3 is CASSSLGGYGYTF. Written as DNA, the CDR3 is TGTGCCAGCAGTTCCCTGGGGGGGTACGGCTACACCTTC.

In this sample, this clonotype turned up many times. The rearrangement uses TRBV7-6 and TRBJ2-7; perhaps D is TRBD1 or TRBD2 (6 bases each). The germline gives CDR1 SGHVS, CDR2 FNYEAQ. This CDR3 has 14 residues. The germline V and J ends were trimmed by 5 bases and 3 bases, with 14 bases remaining between them. CDR3 nucleotide sequence: TGTGCCAGCAGCCAAGGGGGGTCCTACTACGAGCAGTACTTC. Its protein product is CASSQGGSYYEQYF.

This clonotype was seen repeatedly, ten times or more. This chain uses TRBV7-2 with TRBJ2-1, with 16 positions matching TRBD2. The junction had 13 bases not matched to a gene; V was cut back by 8 bases and J by 6 bases. Germline-derived CDR1 and CDR2 are SGHTA and FQGNSA. This CDR3 is 18 amino acids long. In DNA form, the CDR3 reads TGTGCCAGCCAAACCAGGGGGACTAGCGGGAGGGCCTCCAATGAGCAGTTCTTC. The encoded protein is CASQTRGTSGRASNEQFF.